This passage covers 9 T cell receptor beta chains from one sample sequenced in a study of blood T cell repertoires in COVID-19. This table comes from immunoSEQ multiplex PCR, and its TCRdb copy is limited to in-frame clones, with some not included. This sample yields about 82,000 clones, of which 75% to 90% are seen a single time; about 11% belongs to the top ten. The material sequenced was peripheral blood. Receptor source: a woman aged 35 to 49 with active or convalescent COVID-19.

The V gene is TRBV11-3, the J gene TRBJ2-3; 9 bases agree with TRBD1. V lost 10 bases to trimming and J lost 5 bases; unmatched junction nucleotides: 7. The length of the CDR3 is 13 residues. Germline V gene lookup returns CDR1 SGHNT and CDR2 YENEEA. Here the CDR3 DNA reads TGTGCCACCTCACAGGGGGCTGAAGATACGCAGTATTTT. As protein: CATSQGAEDTQYF. The whole variable domain, remainder taken from reference TRBV11-3 and TRBJ2-3, is EAGVVQSPRYKIIEKKQPVAFWCNPISGHNTLYWYLQNLGQGPELLIRYENEEAVDDSQLPKDRFSAERLKGVDSTLKIQPAELGDSAVYLCATSQGAEDTQYFGPGTRLTVL.

This clone has only one observation. V and J are TRBV19 and TRBJ2-2; D gene ambiguous. The V and J ends lost 3 bases and 5 bases respectively, with 10 bases between them. The CDR3 extends over 14 amino acids. Per the germline V gene, CDR1 is LNHDA and CDR2 is SQIVND (reference sequence). As DNA, the CDR3 is TGTGCCAGTAGTATTAATGTTGTGACCGGGGAGCTGTTTTTT. This encodes CASSINVVTGELFF.

This chain joins TRBV15 and TRBJ2-7; D ambiguous. Germline values: CDR1 LNHNV, CDR2 YYDKDF (reference sequence). V lost 0 bases and J 9 bases, leaving 15 bases between the germline ends. The CDR3 runs 14 residues. The CDR3 sequence is CATSRDFQPNGQYF. CDR3 coding DNA: TGTGCCACCAGCAGAGATTTTCAACCCAACGGGCAGTACTTC.

V gene TRBV11-3 combines with J gene TRBJ2-7; possibly TRBD1 for D (5 bases). Deletions cut 3 bases from V and 0 bases from J, with 12 bases between. This CDR3 has 15 amino acids. Germline CDR1 is SGHNT and CDR2 is YENEEA. CDR3 amino acids: CASSLGQGYSYEQYF. The CDR3 DNA follows: TGTGCCAGCAGCTTGGGGCAGGGCTACTCCTACGAGCAGTACTTC.

This chain's CDR3 is CSVEGWGVEGEQYF. CDR3 coding DNA: TGCAGCGTTGAAGGCTGGGGGGTCGAGGGCGAGCAGTACTTC. The rearrangement links TRBV29-1 to TRBJ2-7, with a tentative D call TRBD2 (6 bases). The CDR3 spans 14 residues. V was shortened by 1 base and J by 6 bases, with 16 bases between the two germline ends. The germline V gene has CDR1 SQVTM and CDR2 ANQGSEA.

The chain uses TRBV5-6 and TRBJ2-7; perhaps TRBD1 as D (5 bases). Per germline, CDR1 SGHDT and CDR2 YYEEEE. This CDR3 is 13 amino acids long. V was cut by 4 bases and J by 3 bases, with 11 bases left in between. This chain's CDR3 is CASSPGNGYEQYF. Here the CDR3 DNA reads TGTGCCAGCAGCCCAGGGAATGGCTACGAGCAGTACTTC.

This chain joins TRBV10-3 and TRBJ2-4; the D gene is possibly TRBD1 (6 bases). From germline, CDR1 is ENHRY and CDR2 SYGVKD. The CDR3 loop spans 15 amino acids. V lost 5 bases and J 0 bases, leaving 11 bases between the germline ends. The CDR3 DNA reads TGTGCCATCAGTTCTATCAGGGGAGCCAAAAACATTCAGTACTTC. Its translation is CAISSIRGAKNIQYF.

This clone has a handful of counts. The rearrangement joins TRBV7-9 to TRBJ2-2, with 13 bases lining up with TRBD2. J gave up 4 bases and V 4 bases, and 6 bases lay outside the gene matches. The CDR3 sequence is 17 residues long. CDR1 SEHNR and CDR2 FQNEAQ come from the germline V gene (reference sequence). The CDR3 DNA sequence: TGTGCCAGCAGCTCCCGGACTAGCGGGAGCCGCACCGGGGAGCTGTTTTTT. It translates to CASSSRTSGSRTGELFF.

The DNA for the CDR3 is TGTGCCAGCAGCCAGTCTTCTTCCTACAATGAGCAGTTCTTC. Translation: CASSQSSSYNEQFF. The V gene is TRBV3-1 (or the pseudogene TRBV3-2), the J gene TRBJ2-1; D not resolved. Trimming removed 3 bases from V and 1 base from J, with 7 bases in between. The CDR3 length is 14 residues. Germline V lookup: CDR1 LGHDT, CDR2 YNNKEL (reference sequence).